This record covers a single T cell receptor (beta chain). The target antigen is unknown. Treatment in this sample: approximately 9-day PBMC culture with coronavirus spike peptide pools or control peptides (ViraFEST assay). V gave up 5 bases and J gave up 8 bases, with 15 bases separating them. Germline-derived CDR1 and CDR2 are SGHTA and FQGNSA. The length of the CDR3 is 13 residues. The sample is drawn from a study of vaccination and CD4 T cells after COVID-19. The study sequenced cultured CD4+ T cell DNA using the Oncomine TCR Beta short-read assay. TCRdb processed the PCR reads anew with MiXCR; each CDR3 protein has one entry. The sample lists about 17,000 distinct CDR3 sequences, 25% to 30% occurring once.

Material for sequencing was cultured CD4+ T cells from blood. The source is a human donor with COVID-19. This chain joins TRBV7-2 and TRBJ1-2; TRBD1 might be the D (5 bases). Here the CDR3 reads CASSPRAFGGYTF. The CDR3 bases are TGTGCCAGCAGCCCCAGGGCCTTCGGGGGCTACACCTTC.